Sequencing of this T cell receptor (beta chain) was carried out in a study of blood T cell repertoires in COVID-19. In the study overall: Both acute and convalescent COVID-19 samples were obtained from the United States, Italy and Spain.

This CDR3 contains 14 residues. In germline, CDR1 is SQVTM, CDR2 ANQGSEA. V trimming: 3 bases; J trimming: 3 bases; junction bases outside the gene matches: 5. Only in-frame clones appear in the TCRdb table, and some are missing; sequencing was by immunoSEQ multiplex PCR. The sample has about 310,000 clones, almost 90% seen once. The sample was peripheral blood. The receptor's source is a woman between 25 and 40 years old with COVID-19, enrolled during active disease. The chain employs TRBV29-1 and TRBJ2-1; 7 nucleotides match TRBD2. CDR3 bases: TGCAGCGTTGAGGCGGGAGACCTCTACAATGAGCAGTTCTTC. This translates into CSVEAGDLYNEQFF.